This T cell receptor (beta chain) was sequenced for a study of T-cell reconstitution after alpha-beta-depleted transplantation in children. This clonotype has more than one count but fewer than ten. Library preparation (for TCRbeta) was performed with unique molecular identifiers. TCRdb re-analysed the PCR reads in MiXCR, keeping a single row per CDR3 protein. The sample contains about 870,000 distinct CDR3 sequences, approximately 15% of which appear only once. The CDR3 is 18 residues long. From germline, CDR1 is SGHDT and CDR2 YYEEEE. The V segment lost 1 base and the J segment 3 bases; nucleotides outside the gene matches: 8.

The sequence was collected from a male patient between 10 and 17 years old who had a stem cell transplant for acute lymphoblastic leukemia, so the T cells may come from the graft donor. Here the sequenced sample was PBMCs, mostly from graft donor cells, taken 360 days after TCRalphabeta/CD19-depleted stem cell transplant. The chain uses TRBV5-6 and TRBJ2-2; 11 nucleotides align to TRBD2. The CDR3 protein is CASSLRTLAGGHTGELFF. CDR3 DNA sequence: TGTGCCAGCAGCTTGCGGACCCTAGCGGGAGGCCACACCGGGGAGCTGTTTTTT.